This is a list of T cell receptor beta chains from one sample in a study of a mutant IDH1 vaccine in newly diagnosed glioma. Here immunoSEQ multiplex PCR was the method, and the copy in TCRdb shows in-frame clones only, minus some. The sample has around 58,000 clones; about 81% are singletons. What these receptors recognize is not known. The sequenced sample was PBMCs, obtained from a glioma patient whose treatment included an IDH1 peptide vaccine. These receptors were taken from a man aged 30 to 45 with glioma. CDR3s include the opening cysteine and the closing phenylalanine or tryptophan. D genes are given only for firm matches. Clone size appears in some rows only: once, few, many, or a class for an expanded clone.

J gene: TRBJ1-6; V gene: TRBV7-9; D gene: TRBD1; clone size: -; CDR3 DNA: TGTGCCAGCAGCGCGCCCGGGACAGGTCATAATTCACCCCTCCACTTT; CDR3 protein: CASSAPGTGHNSPLHF
J gene: TRBJ2-3; V gene: TRBV9; D gene: TRBD1; clone size: -; CDR3 DNA: TGTGCCAGCAGCGTAGCCGGACAGGGATTTTCGGCGCAGTATTTT; CDR3 protein: CASSVAGQGFSAQYF
J gene: TRBJ2-3; V gene: TRBV6-4; D gene: TRBD2; clone size: -; CDR3 DNA: TGTGCCAGCAGTGTGGAACCGACTAGCGGGGGGGCTGTATATACGCAGTATTTT; CDR3 protein: CASSVEPTSGGAVYTQYF
J gene: TRBJ2-7; V gene: TRBV9; D gene: TRBD1; clone size: -; CDR3 DNA: TGTGCCAGCAGCCCACGGACAGGGATCACCTACGAGCAGTACTTC; CDR3 protein: CASSPRTGITYEQYF
J gene: TRBJ1-2; V gene: TRBV6-1; D gene: -; clone size: -; CDR3 DNA: TGTGCCAGCATCACGGCCGCCGGGGCCAACTATGGCTACACCTTC; CDR3 protein: CASITAAGANYGYTF
J gene: TRBJ1-6; V gene: TRBV6-5; D gene: TRBD1; clone size: -; CDR3 DNA: TGTGCCAGCAGTAGACAGGGAGGTTCACCCCTCCACTTT; CDR3 protein: CASSRQGGSPLHF
J gene: TRBJ1-2; V gene: TRBV18; D gene: TRBD1; clone size: -; CDR3 DNA: TGTGCCAGCTCACCAGGACAGGGGAACTATGGCTACACCTTC; CDR3 protein: CASSPGQGNYGYTF
J gene: TRBJ2-7; V gene: TRBV15; D gene: TRBD2; clone size: -; CDR3 DNA: TGTGCCACCAGCAGAGACGGGGAGGGACTAGCGGCCTACGAGCAGTACTTC; CDR3 protein: CATSRDGEGLAAYEQYF
J gene: TRBJ2-5; V gene: TRBV14; D gene: TRBD1; clone size: once; CDR3 DNA: TGTGCCAGCAGCCAACACACAGGGGGCGCGGGCCGAGGGACCCAGTACTTC; CDR3 protein: CASSQHTGGAGRGTQYF
J gene: TRBJ1-1; V gene: TRBV4-2; D gene: TRBD1; clone size: -; CDR3 DNA: TGTGCCAGCAGCGGACAGGGCGCTGAAGCTTTCTTT; CDR3 protein: CASSGQGAEAFF
J gene: TRBJ2-2; V gene: TRBV11-3; D gene: -; clone size: -; CDR3 DNA: TGTGCCAGCAGTCCCTTTGGGACGCCGAACACCGGGGAGCTGTTTTTT; CDR3 protein: CASSPFGTPNTGELFF
J gene: TRBJ2-1; V gene: TRBV7-9; D gene: -; clone size: once; CDR3 DNA: TGTGCCAGCAGCTTAGAGGCCAGGGTGTACAATGAGCAGTTCTTC; CDR3 protein: CASSLEARVYNEQFF
J gene: TRBJ1-3; V gene: TRBV5-1; D gene: TRBD1; clone size: -; CDR3 DNA: TGCGCCAGCAGCTTCCAGGGGGGCAATGGAAACACCATATATTTT; CDR3 protein: CASSFQGGNGNTIYF
J gene: TRBJ1-5; V gene: TRBV5-6; D gene: -; clone size: -; CDR3 DNA: TGTGCCAGCAGCTATCTAGGGGGGAGTCAGCCCCAGCATTTT; CDR3 protein: CASSYLGGSQPQHF
J gene: TRBJ1-1; V gene: TRBV5-1; D gene: -; clone size: -; CDR3 DNA: TGCGCCAGCAGCACGACAGGAACCCACGCTGAAGCTTTCTTT; CDR3 protein: CASSTTGTHAEAFF
J gene: TRBJ1-6; V gene: TRBV4-1; D gene: -; clone size: -; CDR3 DNA: TGCGCCAGCAGCCAAGATCTGGGAGGGGTGCACTCCTATAATTCACCCCTCCACTTT; CDR3 protein: CASSQDLGGVHSYNSPLHF
J gene: TRBJ2-7; V gene: TRBV5-8; D gene: TRBD1; clone size: -; CDR3 DNA: TGTGCCAGCAGCTTGGACCGGGACAGCTCATACAATTCCTACGAGCAGTACTTC; CDR3 protein: CASSLDRDSSYNSYEQYF
J gene: TRBJ1-2; V gene: TRBV2; D gene: TRBD1; clone size: -; CDR3 DNA: TGTGCCAGCAGTTTTTACACAGGGGTTGGTGGCTACACCTTC; CDR3 protein: CASSFYTGVGGYTF
J gene: TRBJ1-1; V gene: TRBV19; D gene: -; clone size: -; CDR3 DNA: TGTGCCAGTAGTATAAGCCCGGGCAGAAAAAACACTGAAGCTTTCTTT; CDR3 protein: CASSISPGRKNTEAFF
J gene: TRBJ2-1; V gene: TRBV5-1; D gene: TRBD1; clone size: -; CDR3 DNA: TGCGCCAGCAGCTTGCTAGGGACAGGGACCCATGAGCAGTTCTTC; CDR3 protein: CASSLLGTGTHEQFF
J gene: TRBJ1-1; V gene: TRBV29-1; D gene: -; clone size: -; CDR3 DNA: TGCAGCGTTGGGAGGACGGCTTTTATGAACACTGAAGCTTTCTTT; CDR3 protein: CSVGRTAFMNTEAFF
J gene: TRBJ2-2; V gene: TRBV9; D gene: -; clone size: -; CDR3 DNA: TGTGCCAGCAGCGTAGATAAGGATTTCGCGAACACCGGGGAGCTGTTTTTT; CDR3 protein: CASSVDKDFANTGELFF
J gene: TRBJ2-4; V gene: TRBV15; D gene: -; clone size: -; CDR3 DNA: TGTGCCACCAGCTACTCCCGGGGGGCCAAAAACATTCAGTACTTC; CDR3 protein: CATSYSRGAKNIQYF
J gene: TRBJ2-2; V gene: TRBV4-1; D gene: TRBD2; clone size: -; CDR3 DNA: TGCGCCAGCAGCCTTCTGGCGGGGGGGCCCAACGGGGAGCTGTTTTTT; CDR3 protein: CASSLLAGGPNGELFF